The next 21 T cell receptor beta chains were all read from a single sample in a study of tumor-infiltrating lymphocytes in primary liver carcinoma. Total RNA and DNA came together from approximately 20-30 mg of bulk tissue without cell sorting. The researchers produced TCR beta cDNA from around 0.5 ug total RNA with a constant-region primer. Three nested multiplex PCR rounds of slightly modified ARM-PCR generated TCR beta libraries. The study ran its first two PCR rounds for roughly 10 cycles each, using TRBV1-TRBV30 forward primers and a C-beta reverse primer. TCRdb reprocessed the multiplex PCR reads with MiXCR, giving one entry per CDR3 protein. This sample has approximately 92,000 distinct CDR3 sequences, with roughly 69% found just once. Input material: liver tumor tissue from sampling region 5. Described subset: tumor region T5, tumor centre. These receptors were collected from a woman between 55 and 75 years old with primary liver carcinoma and hepatitis B virus infection.

This clonotype was picked up many times. The rearrangement joins TRBV29-1 to TRBJ1-2; 10 nucleotides line up with TRBD1. The CDR3 totals 13 residues. Germline V gene sequence: CDR1 SQVTM, CDR2 ANQGSEA. V dropped 6 bases and J dropped 8; count of bases not matched to a gene: 9. The CDR3 here is CSVTSDRGNGYTF. CDR3 coding DNA: TGCAGCGTGACCTCGGACAGGGGGAACGGCTACACCTTC.

This clonotype was observed many times. This chain joins TRBV6-1 and TRBJ2-1, with 7 bases identical to TRBD2. The CDR3 runs 20 residues. The trim removed 0 bases at V and 4 bases at J, leaving 18 bases unmatched. Germline V gene data show CDR1 as MNHNS and CDR2 as SASEGT. Written as DNA, the CDR3 is TGTGCCAGCAGTGAAGCGCGGGGGACCCCAGGTCTTAAACGGTACAATGAGCAGTTCTTC. Translated, it gives CASSEARGTPGLKRYNEQFF.

Remarks on this clonotype: The junction departs from germline at one end; a sequencing error may be responsible. The rearrangement uses TRBV11-2 and TRBJ2-7; 7 bases agree with TRBD2. The CDR3 is 18 amino acids. Germline V gene lookup returns CDR1 SGHAT and CDR2 FQNNGV. CDR3 sequence (DNA): TGTGCCAGCAGCTTAGATTGGGTCAAAATAGCGGGTCCCTACGAGCAATACTTC. It yields the protein CASSLDWVKIAGPYEQYF.

This clonotype has more than one count but fewer than ten. Without the conserved terminal phenylalanine or tryptophan, this CDR3 likely stems from a read error. Because the CDR3's place on the DNA is in doubt, the DNA is left out and the CDR3 is given as listed by TCRdb. The J gene is TRBJ2-5, the V gene TRBV5-1; the DNA was not used to check the table's D call, TRBD2. The germline V gene encodes CDR1 SGHRS and CDR2 YFSETQ. The CDR3 is 12 amino acids in total, end residues counted. This chain's CDR3 is CASSADGALKYL.

Comment on this clonotype: This CDR3 fails to terminate in the conserved phenylalanine or tryptophan, so it likely reflects a read error. The chain is built from TRBV6-2 or TRBV6-3 and TRBJ2-3; 7 bases line up with TRBD2. This CDR3 is 16 amino acids long. Germline V gene sequence: CDR1 MNHEY, CDR2 SVGEGT. The trim removed 2 bases at V and 4 bases at J, leaving 9 bases unmatched. Here the CDR3 reads CASSYPQGGSPDTQYL. The CDR3 nucleotides read TGTGCCAGCAGTTACCCGCAGGGCGGGAGTCCAGATACGCAGTATTTG.

The V gene is TRBV5-1, the J gene TRBJ2-5, with D uncertain. V lost 4 bases and J lost 3, with 4 bases in between. Germline assignment: CDR1 SGHRS and CDR2 YFSETQ. CDR3 length: 11 residues. The CDR3 region is CASSGEETQYF. Written as DNA, the CDR3 is TGCGCCAGCAGCGGGGAAGAGACCCAGTACTTC.

The chain recombines TRBV28 with TRBJ1-1; 9 nucleotides line up with TRBD1. V shed 7 bases, J shed 10 bases, and the junction held 19 bases outside the gene matches. The germline gives CDR1 MDHEN, CDR2 SYDVKM. This CDR3 has 16 amino acids. The CDR3 DNA reads TGTGCCAGCATCCTCAGTTTCACACAGGGGGCCAGATCAGCTTTCTTT. Translated: CASILSFTQGARSAFF.

This clonotype has ten or more counts. V usage is TRBV12-3 or TRBV12-4 and J usage is TRBJ2-1, with a tentative D call TRBD1 (6 bases). V was clipped by 11 bases and J by 2 bases, with 16 bases between them. The CDR3 is 14 amino acids. The CDR3 coding sequence is TGTGCCCGTCGGACAGCTAGGCCCTACAATGAGCAGTTCTTC. It is translated as CARRTARPYNEQFF.

About this clonotype itself: A read error is likely, as this CDR3 ends without the conserved phenylalanine or tryptophan. The genes are TRBV11-3 and TRBJ2-1; 11 bases align to TRBD2. From germline, CDR1 is SGHNT and CDR2 YENEEA. V dropped 6 bases and J dropped 7; count of bases not matched to a gene: 5. The CDR3 runs 14 residues. CDR3 sequence: CASSPRLAGNEQFL. For the CDR3, the DNA is TGTGCCAGCAGTCCTCGACTAGCGGGAAATGAGCAGTTCTTA.

This clonotype was picked up many times. J is TRBJ2-7 and V is TRBV6-1, with D perhaps matching TRBD1 (6 bases). Per the germline V gene, CDR1 is MNHNS and CDR2 is SASEGT. Trimming took off 7 bases at V and 7 bases at J, with 20 bases between the two ends. This CDR3 is 14 amino acids long. CDR3 sequence: CASTTRVGAREQYF. The DNA of the CDR3 is TGTGCCAGCACCACGAGGGTGGGGGCGCGGGAGCAGTACTTC.

In its sample, this clonotype was seen a few times. V is TRBV7-2 and J is TRBJ1-5; 7 bases align to TRBD1. V lost 3 bases, J lost 11 bases, and 7 bases stayed unmatched. This CDR3 has 13 amino acids. Germline lookup yields CDR1 SGHTA and CDR2 FQGNSA. The CDR3 region is CASSLTGQGTQHF. Written as DNA, the CDR3 is TGTGCCAGCAGCTTGACAGGGCAGGGGACCCAGCATTTT.

A word on this clonotype: Sequence at one end of the junction differs from germline and may be a read error. This rearrangement joins TRBV5-6 to TRBJ2-5; TRBD2 might be the D (6 bases). The CDR3 spans 16 residues. Germline CDR1 and CDR2: SGHDT and YYEEEE. Here the CDR3 DNA reads TGTGTCAGCAGCCTCCGACTAGTGGGGGGCCAAGAGACCCAGTACTTC. Its translation: CVSSLRLVGGQETQYF.

This clonotype showed up just a few times. V gene TRBV24-1 combines with J gene TRBJ2-1, with TRBD2 matching 9 bases. This CDR3 contains 19 residues. The V segment lost 3 bases and the J segment 3 bases; nucleotides outside the gene matches: 14. CDR1 is KGHDR, CDR2 SFDVKD, per germline. In DNA form, the CDR3 reads TGTGCCACCAGTGATCCTGCTACGTCGGCTAGCGGGAACTACAATGAGCAGTTCTTC. Translation gives CATSDPATSASGNYNEQFF.

The gene calls are TRBV18 and TRBJ1-3; D is perhaps TRBD1 (6 bases). The CDR3 runs 14 residues. Trimming took 7 bases from V and 4 from J, leaving 14 bases between them. Germline CDR1 and CDR2: KGHSH and LQKENI. The CDR3 here is CASLSQGSGNTIYF. Written as DNA, the CDR3 is TGTGCCAGCTTATCGCAGGGGTCCGGAAACACCATATATTTT.

A remark on this clonotype: Possible read error: a much larger clone is one base away. The chain uses TRBV12-3 or TRBV12-4 and TRBJ2-7; D is ambiguous. V was pared by 2 bases and J by 3 bases, with 11 bases between. This CDR3 region has 14 residues. This CDR3 is CASSLYPVLYEQYF. The DNA for the CDR3 is TGTGCCAGCAGTTTATACCCGGTCCTCTACGAGCAGTACTTC.

This clonotype was detected once. Mismatch with germline at one junction end may stem from a read error. V and J are TRBV11-2 and TRBJ2-2; D might be TRBD2 (6 bases). The CDR3 covers 17 residues. Germline values: CDR1 SGHAT, CDR2 FQNNGV. CDR3 sequence reads: CASGLSLWEANTGELFF. In DNA, the CDR3 is TGTGCCAGCGGCTTATCCCTGTGGGAGGCGAACACCGGGGAGCTGTTTTTT.

This clonotype was recorded at least ten times. The rearrangement uses TRBV28 and TRBJ1-4; the D gene is possibly TRBD1 (5 bases). The germline V gene encodes CDR1 MDHEN and CDR2 SYDVKM. The CDR3 contains 15 residues. V was shortened by 7 bases and J by 7 bases, with 19 bases between the two germline ends. CDR3 DNA: TGTGCCAGCAACAGCATCCGCCAGGGTGGTGAAAAACTGTTTTTT. Translation gives CASNSIRQGGEKLFF. The full variable domain, its missing parts supplied by reference TRBV28 and TRBJ1-4, is DVKVTQSSRYLVKRTGEKVFLECVQDMDHENMFWYRQDPGLGLRLIYFSYDVKMKEKGDIPEGYSVSREKKERFSLILESASTNQTSMYLCASNSIRQGGEKLFFGSGTQLSVL.

The gene calls are TRBV18 and TRBJ1-1; 7 bases fit TRBD1. CDR1 KGHSH and CDR2 LQKENI come from the germline V gene. The CDR3 length is 13 residues. V lost 3 bases and J lost 6; bases outside the gene matches: 4. The CDR3 region is CASSPRQGAEAFF. The CDR3 nucleotides are TGTGCCAGCTCACCGCGGCAGGGGGCTGAAGCTTTCTTT.

As for this clonotype: Germline is not matched at one junction end, which may reflect a read error. The chain recombines TRBV11-2 with TRBJ2-7, with D unclear. There are 14 residues in the CDR3. Germline V gene sequence: CDR1 SGHAT, CDR2 FQNNGV. The CDR3 spells CASSLTRRAYEQYF. CDR3 coding DNA: TGTGCCAGTAGCTTAACACGGAGAGCCTACGAGCAATACTTC.

Worth noting for this clonotype: Likely a read error: the CDR3 ends without its conserved phenylalanine or tryptophan. The DNA is omitted, as the CDR3 cannot be located on it reliably, and the CDR3 follows TCRdb's listing. V and J are TRBV5-1 and TRBJ2-5. The CDR3 extends over 14 residues, inclusive of both ends. CDR1 SGHRS and CDR2 YFSETQ come from the germline V gene. The CDR3 region is CASSPSLSADTQYL.

Details on this clonotype: Mismatch with germline at one junction end may stem from a read error. The rearrangement uses TRBV11-2 and TRBJ2-2, with D perhaps TRBD2 (5 bases). In germline, CDR1 is SGHAT, CDR2 FQNNGV. The CDR3 runs 15 residues. DNA of the CDR3: TGTGCCAACAGCCCTATCACAGAGTCCACCGGGGAGCTGTGTTTT. Its translation is CANSPITESTGELCF.